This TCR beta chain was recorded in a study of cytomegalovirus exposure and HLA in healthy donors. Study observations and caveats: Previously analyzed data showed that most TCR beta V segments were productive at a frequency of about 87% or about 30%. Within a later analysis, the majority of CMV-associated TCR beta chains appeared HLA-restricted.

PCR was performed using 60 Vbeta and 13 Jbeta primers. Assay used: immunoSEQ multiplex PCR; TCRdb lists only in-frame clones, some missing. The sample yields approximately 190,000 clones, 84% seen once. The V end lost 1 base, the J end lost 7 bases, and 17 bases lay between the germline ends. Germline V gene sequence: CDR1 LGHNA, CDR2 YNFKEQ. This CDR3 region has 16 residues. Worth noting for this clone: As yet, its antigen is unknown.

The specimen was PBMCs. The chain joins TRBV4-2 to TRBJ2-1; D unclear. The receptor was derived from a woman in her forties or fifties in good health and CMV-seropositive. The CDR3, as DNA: TGTGCCAGCAGCCAAGTCTTTGAGCTTTCGAATAATGAGCAGTTCTTC. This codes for CASSQVFELSNNEQFF.